This T cell receptor beta chain is drawn from a study of immune heterogeneity within non-small cell lung tumors. Across the study: Of the tumors, 4 were squamous cell, some ten non-squamous, and 1 not otherwise specified.

Bulk tumor genomic DNA, 600 to 650 ng per sample, was used as template. Multiple widely separated biopsies were taken from each primary tumor at surgery. Patients underwent curative surgery for non-small cell lung cancer (untreated and newly diagnosed). For the TCR beta CDR3, multiplex PCR with 32 V and 13 J primers performed the amplification. TCRdb itself ran the multiplex PCR reads through MiXCR, one entry per CDR3 protein. The sample shows 20,000 to 25,000 distinct CDR3 sequences, 25% to 30% of them seen only once. Study findings and constraints: Local tumor mutational burden correlated moderately but significantly with local T-cell clonality (R roughly 0.31).

By proportion, this clonotype is medium-sized. The target antigen is unknown. Material for sequencing was lung tumor tissue. The source of this sequence is a man aged 35 to 55 with non-small cell lung cancer.

The CDR3 spells CASSYTGTGTGTYEQYF. Written as DNA, the CDR3 is TGTGCCAGCAGTTACACGGGAACCGGAACAGGAACCTACGAGCAGTACTTC. The V gene is TRBV6-5, the J gene TRBJ2-7; the D call may be TRBD1 or TRBD2 (5 bases each). The V gene lost 2 bases and the J gene lost 2 bases, with 19 bases spanning the gap. The length of the CDR3 is 17 residues. Germline values: CDR1 MNHEY, CDR2 SVGAGI.